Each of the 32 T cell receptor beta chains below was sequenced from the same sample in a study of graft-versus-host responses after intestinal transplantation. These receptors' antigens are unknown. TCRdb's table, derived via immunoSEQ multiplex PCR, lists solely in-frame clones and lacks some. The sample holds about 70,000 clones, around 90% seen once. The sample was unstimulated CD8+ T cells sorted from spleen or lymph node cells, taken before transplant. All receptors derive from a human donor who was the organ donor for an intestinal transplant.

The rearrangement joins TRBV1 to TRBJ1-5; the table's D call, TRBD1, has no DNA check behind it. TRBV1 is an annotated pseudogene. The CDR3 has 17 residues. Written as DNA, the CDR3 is TGCACCAGCAGCCATAGGGACAGCCCACAGCCCAATCAGCCCCAGCATTTT. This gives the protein CTSSHRDSPQPNQPQHF.

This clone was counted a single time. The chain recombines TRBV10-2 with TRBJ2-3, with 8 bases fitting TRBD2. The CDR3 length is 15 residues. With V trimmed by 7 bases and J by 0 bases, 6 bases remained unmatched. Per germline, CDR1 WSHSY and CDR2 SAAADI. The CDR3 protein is CASNDGGASTDTQYF. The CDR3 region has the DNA TGCGCCAGCAACGACGGGGGGGCTAGCACAGATACGCAGTATTTT.

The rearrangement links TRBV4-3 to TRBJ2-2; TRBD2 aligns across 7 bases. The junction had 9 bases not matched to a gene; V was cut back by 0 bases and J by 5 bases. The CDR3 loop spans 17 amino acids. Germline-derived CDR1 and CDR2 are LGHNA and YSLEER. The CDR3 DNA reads TGCGCCAGCAGCCAAGAGTACCGGACTAGTCGAACCGGGGAGCTGTTTTTT. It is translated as CASSQEYRTSRTGELFF.

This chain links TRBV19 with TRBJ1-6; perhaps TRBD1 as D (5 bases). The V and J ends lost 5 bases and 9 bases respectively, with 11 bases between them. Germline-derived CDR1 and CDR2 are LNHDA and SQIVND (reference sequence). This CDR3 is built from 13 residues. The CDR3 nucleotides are TGTGCCAGTAGTGCGGGGGTTGGTTCACCCCTCCACTTT. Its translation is CASSAGVGSPLHF.

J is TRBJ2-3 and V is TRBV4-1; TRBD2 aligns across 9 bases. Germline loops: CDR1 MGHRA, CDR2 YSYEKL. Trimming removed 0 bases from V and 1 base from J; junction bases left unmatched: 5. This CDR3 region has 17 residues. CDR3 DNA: TGCGCCAGCAGCCAAGACGCGGGGGGGCGGGGCACAGATACGCAGTATTTT. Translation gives CASSQDAGGRGTDTQYF.

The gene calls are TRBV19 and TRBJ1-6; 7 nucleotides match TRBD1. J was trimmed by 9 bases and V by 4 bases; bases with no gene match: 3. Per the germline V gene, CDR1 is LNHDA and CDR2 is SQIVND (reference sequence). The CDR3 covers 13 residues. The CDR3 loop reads CASSTRQGSPLHF. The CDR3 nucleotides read TGTGCCAGTAGTACCCGACAGGGTTCACCCCTCCACTTT.

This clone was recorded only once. In nucleotides, the CDR3 is TGTGCCAGCAGTTTTGCGGGGGGGCAAGAGACCCAGTACTTC. Its translation is CASSFAGGQETQYF. The V gene is TRBV27, the J gene TRBJ2-5; 9 positions match TRBD2. The V gene end was trimmed by 3 bases and the J gene end by 2 bases; junction bases not matched to a gene: 1. Germline lookup yields CDR1 MNHEY and CDR2 SMNVEV (reference sequence). This CDR3 region has 14 residues.

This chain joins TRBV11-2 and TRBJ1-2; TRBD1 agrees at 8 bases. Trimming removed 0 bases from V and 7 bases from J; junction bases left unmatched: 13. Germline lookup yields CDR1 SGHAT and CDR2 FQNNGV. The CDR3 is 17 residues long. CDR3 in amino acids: CASSLDPIPGQGGGYTF. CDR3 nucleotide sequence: TGTGCCAGCAGCTTAGATCCTATACCAGGACAGGGAGGTGGCTACACCTTC.

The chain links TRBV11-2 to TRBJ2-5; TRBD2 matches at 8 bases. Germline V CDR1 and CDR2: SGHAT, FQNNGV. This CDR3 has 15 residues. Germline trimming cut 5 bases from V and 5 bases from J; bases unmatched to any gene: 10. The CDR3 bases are TGTGCCAGCAGCCCATCCGGGGGGGCTGGGGAGACCCAGTACTTC. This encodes CASSPSGGAGETQYF.

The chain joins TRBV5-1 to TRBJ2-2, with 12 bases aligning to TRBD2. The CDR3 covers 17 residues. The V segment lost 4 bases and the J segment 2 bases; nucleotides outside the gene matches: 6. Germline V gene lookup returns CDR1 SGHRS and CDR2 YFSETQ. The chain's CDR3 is CASSGLAGTPNTGELFF. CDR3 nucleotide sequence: TGCGCCAGCAGCGGACTAGCGGGGACACCCAACACCGGGGAGCTGTTTTTT.

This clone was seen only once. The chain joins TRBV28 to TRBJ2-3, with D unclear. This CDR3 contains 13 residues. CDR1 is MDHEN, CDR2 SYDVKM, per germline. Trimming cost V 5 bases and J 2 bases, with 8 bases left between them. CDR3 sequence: CASSRIYTDTQYF. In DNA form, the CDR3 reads TGTGCCAGCAGTCGTATTTACACAGATACGCAGTATTTT.

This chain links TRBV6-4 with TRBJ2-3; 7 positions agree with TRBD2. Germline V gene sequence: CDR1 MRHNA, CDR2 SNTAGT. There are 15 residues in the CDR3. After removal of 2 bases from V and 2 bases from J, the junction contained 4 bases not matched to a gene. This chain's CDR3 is CASSDRGGDTDTQYF. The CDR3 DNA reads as TGTGCCAGCAGTGACCGCGGGGGAGACACAGATACGCAGTATTTT.

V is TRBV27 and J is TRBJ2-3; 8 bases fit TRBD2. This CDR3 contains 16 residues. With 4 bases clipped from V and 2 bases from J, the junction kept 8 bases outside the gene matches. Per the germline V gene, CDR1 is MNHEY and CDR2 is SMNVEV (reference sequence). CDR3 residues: CASSYSAGDLTDTQYF. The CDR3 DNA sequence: TGTGCCAGCAGTTACTCAGCGGGGGACCTCACAGATACGCAGTATTTT.

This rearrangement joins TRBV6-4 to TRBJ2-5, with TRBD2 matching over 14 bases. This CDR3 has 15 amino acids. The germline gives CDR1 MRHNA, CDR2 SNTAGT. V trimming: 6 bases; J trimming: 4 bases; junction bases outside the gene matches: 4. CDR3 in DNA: TGTGCCAGCAGCGAGGGACTAGCGGGGGCAGAGACCCAGTACTTC. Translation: CASSEGLAGAETQYF.

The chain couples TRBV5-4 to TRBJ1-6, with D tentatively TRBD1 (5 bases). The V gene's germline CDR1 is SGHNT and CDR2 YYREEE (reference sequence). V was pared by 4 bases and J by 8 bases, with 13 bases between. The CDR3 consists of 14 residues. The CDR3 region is CASSLGQGDSPLHF. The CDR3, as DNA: TGTGCCAGCAGCCTCGGGCAGGGTGATTCACCCCTCCACTTT. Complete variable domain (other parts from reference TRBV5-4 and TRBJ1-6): ETGVTQSPTHLIKTRGQQVTLRCSSQSGHNTVSWYQQALGQGPQFIFQYYREEENGRGNFPPRFSGLQFPNYSSELNVNALELDDSALYLCASSLGQGDSPLHFGNGTRLTVT.

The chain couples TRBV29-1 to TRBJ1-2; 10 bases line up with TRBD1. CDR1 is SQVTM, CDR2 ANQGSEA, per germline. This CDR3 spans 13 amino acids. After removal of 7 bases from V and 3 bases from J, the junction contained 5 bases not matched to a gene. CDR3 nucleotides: TGCAGCGGCGTGGGGACAGGGGACTATGGCTACACCTTC. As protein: CSGVGTGDYGYTF.

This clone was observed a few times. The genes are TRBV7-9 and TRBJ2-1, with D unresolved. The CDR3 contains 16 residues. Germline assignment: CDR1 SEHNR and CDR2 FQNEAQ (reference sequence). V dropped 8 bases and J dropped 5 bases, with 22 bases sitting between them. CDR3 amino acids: CASLRSGQGPNNEQFF. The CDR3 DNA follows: TGTGCCAGCCTCCGTTCAGGCCAAGGCCCCAACAATGAGCAGTTCTTC.

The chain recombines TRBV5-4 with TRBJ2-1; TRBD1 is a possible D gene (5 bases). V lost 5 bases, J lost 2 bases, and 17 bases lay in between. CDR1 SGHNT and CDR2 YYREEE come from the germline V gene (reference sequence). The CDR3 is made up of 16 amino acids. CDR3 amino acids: CASRASTEAAYNEQFF. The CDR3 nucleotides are TGTGCCAGCAGAGCATCGACAGAGGCGGCCTACAATGAGCAGTTCTTC.

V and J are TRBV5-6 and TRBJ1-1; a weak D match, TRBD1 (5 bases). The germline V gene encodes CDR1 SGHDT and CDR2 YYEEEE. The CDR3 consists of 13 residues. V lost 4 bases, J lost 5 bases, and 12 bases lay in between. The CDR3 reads CASSLRVGTEAFF. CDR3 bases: TGTGCCAGCAGCCTCAGGGTAGGGACTGAAGCTTTCTTT.

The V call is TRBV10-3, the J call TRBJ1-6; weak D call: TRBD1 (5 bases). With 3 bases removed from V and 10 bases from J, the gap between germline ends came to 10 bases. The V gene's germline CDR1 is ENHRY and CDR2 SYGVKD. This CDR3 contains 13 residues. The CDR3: CAISDGGSSPLHF. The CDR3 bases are TGTGCCATCAGTGACGGGGGGAGCTCACCCCTCCACTTT.

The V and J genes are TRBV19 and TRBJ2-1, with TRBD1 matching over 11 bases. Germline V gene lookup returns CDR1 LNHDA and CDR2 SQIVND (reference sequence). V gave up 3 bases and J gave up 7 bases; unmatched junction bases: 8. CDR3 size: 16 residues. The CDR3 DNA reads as TGTGCCAGTAGTATGTTCTGGACAGGGGGCAGGAATGAGCAGTTCTTC. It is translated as CASSMFWTGGRNEQFF.

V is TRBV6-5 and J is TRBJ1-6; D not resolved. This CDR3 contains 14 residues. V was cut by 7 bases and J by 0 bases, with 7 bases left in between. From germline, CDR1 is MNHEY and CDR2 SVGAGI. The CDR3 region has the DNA TGTGCCAGCACACTAAGCTCCTATAATTCACCCCTCCACTTT. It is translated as CASTLSSYNSPLHF.

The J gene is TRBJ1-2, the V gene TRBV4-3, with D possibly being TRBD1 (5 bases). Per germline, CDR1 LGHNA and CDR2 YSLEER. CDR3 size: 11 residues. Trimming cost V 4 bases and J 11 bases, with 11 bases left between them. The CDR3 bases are TGCGCCAGCAGCCGAAGGGGACTTTACACCTTC. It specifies CASSRRGLYTF.

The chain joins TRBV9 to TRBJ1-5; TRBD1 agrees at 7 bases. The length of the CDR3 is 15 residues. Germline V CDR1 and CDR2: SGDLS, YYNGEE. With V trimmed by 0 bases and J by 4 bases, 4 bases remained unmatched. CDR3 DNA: TGTGCCAGCAGCGTAGAGGGGGCTCGGAATCAGCCCCAGCATTTT. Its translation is CASSVEGARNQPQHF.

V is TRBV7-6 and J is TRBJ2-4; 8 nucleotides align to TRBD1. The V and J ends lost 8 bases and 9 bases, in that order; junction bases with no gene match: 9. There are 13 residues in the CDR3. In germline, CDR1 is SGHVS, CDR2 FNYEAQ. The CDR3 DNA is TGTGCCAGCGCACCCGGACAGGGTGGCATTCAGTACTTC. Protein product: CASAPGQGGIQYF.

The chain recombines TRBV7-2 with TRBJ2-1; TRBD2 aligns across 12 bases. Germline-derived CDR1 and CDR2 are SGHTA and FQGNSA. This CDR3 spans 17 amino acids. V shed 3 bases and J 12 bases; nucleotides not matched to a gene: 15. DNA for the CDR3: TGTGCCAGCAGCTTCAAAGGACTAGCGGGGACCGGGGGGTTGCAGTTCTTC. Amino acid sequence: CASSFKGLAGTGGLQFF.

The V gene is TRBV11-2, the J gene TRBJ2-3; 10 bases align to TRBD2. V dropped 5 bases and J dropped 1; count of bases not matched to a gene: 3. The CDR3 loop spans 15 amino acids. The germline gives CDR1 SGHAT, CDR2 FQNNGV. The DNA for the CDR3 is TGTGCCAGCAGCGGCGGGACTAGCGGCACAGATACGCAGTATTTT. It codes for CASSGGTSGTDTQYF. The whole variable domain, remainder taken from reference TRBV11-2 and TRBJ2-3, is EAGVAQSPRYKIIEKRQSVAFWCNPISGHATLYWYQQILGQGPKLLIQFQNNGVVDDSQLPKDRFSAERLKGVDSTLKIQPAKLEDSAVYLCASSGGTSGTDTQYFGPGTRLTVL.

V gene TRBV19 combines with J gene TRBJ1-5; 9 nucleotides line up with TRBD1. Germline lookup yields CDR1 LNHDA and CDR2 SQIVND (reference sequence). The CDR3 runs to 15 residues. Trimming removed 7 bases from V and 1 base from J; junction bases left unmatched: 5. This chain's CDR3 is CASNPGTGSNQPQHF. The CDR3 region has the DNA TGTGCCAGTAACCCCGGGACAGGGAGCAATCAGCCCCAGCATTTT.

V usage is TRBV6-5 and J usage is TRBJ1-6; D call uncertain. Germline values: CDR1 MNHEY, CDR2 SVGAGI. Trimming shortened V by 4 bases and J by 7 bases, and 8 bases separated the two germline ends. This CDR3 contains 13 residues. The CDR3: CASSWEGNSPLHF. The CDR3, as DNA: TGTGCCAGCAGTTGGGAGGGAAATTCACCCCTCCACTTT.

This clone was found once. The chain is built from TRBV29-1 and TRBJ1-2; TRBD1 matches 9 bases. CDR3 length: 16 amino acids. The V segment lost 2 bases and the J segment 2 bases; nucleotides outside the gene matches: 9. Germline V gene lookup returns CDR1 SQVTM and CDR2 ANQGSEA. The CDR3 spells CSVERVADRGNYGYTF. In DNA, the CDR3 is TGCAGCGTTGAACGAGTCGCGGACAGGGGAAACTATGGCTACACCTTC.

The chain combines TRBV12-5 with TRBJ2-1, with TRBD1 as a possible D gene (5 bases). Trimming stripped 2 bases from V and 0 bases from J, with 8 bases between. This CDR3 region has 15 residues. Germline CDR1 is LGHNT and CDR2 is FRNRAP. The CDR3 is CASGLQGSSYNEQFF. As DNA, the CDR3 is TGTGCTAGTGGTTTGCAGGGTAGCTCCTACAATGAGCAGTTCTTC.

The DNA for the CDR3 is TGTGCCAGCGGCAACCACGGACTAGCGGGCTACGAGCAGTACGTC. This gives the protein CASGNHGLAGYEQYV. The rearrangement links TRBV28 to TRBJ2-7; 11 bases are a match to TRBD2. Germline assignment: CDR1 MDHEN and CDR2 SYDVKM. This CDR3 spans 15 amino acids. The V gene end was trimmed by 8 bases and the J gene end by 3 bases; junction bases not matched to a gene: 9.